The entry below describes one T cell receptor (beta chain). As yet, its antigen is unknown. Germline-derived CDR1 and CDR2 are SGHVS and FQNEAQ. CDR3 length equals 16 residues. The V and J ends lost 4 bases and 4 bases, in that order; junction bases with no gene match: 6. This sample is part of a study of shared clonotypes between healthy human individuals. General study results and limits: Rarefaction indicated that sorted-subset sequencing remained incomplete although depth was large.

Data came from immunoSEQ multiplex PCR; TCRdb stores just in-frame clones and leaves some out. Found here are some 2 million clones, approximately 95% of them singletons; the top ten hold approximately 1.2%. Naive CD8 cells lacked CD45RO, underwent positive selection for CCR7 and left out terminally differentiated effector memory CD45RA+ cells. The sequence was obtained from a man aged 18 to 29 in good health. The rearrangement joins TRBV7-8 to TRBJ2-4; 11 bases are shared with TRBD2. Sequenced sample: naive CD8+ T cells sorted from blood. DNA for the CDR3: TGTGCCAGCAGCTCAATGACTAGCGGGGTTAAAAACATTCAGTACTTC. It translates to CASSSMTSGVKNIQYF.